These 18 T cell receptor beta chains came from one sample sequenced in a study of vaccination and CD4 T cells after COVID-19. Oncomine TCR Beta short-read sequencing was applied to DNA from cultured CD4+ T cells. MiXCR, run by TCRdb on the PCR reads, gives a single entry per CDR3 protein. Of roughly 8,000 distinct CDR3 sequences in the sample, around 51% were seen once. The antigens of these receptors remain unknown. Treatment reported: roughly nine-day PBMC culture with coronavirus spike peptide pools or control peptides (ViraFEST assay). Source material: CD4+ T cells from blood, cultured in vitro. These receptor sequences come from a human donor who had recovered from COVID-19.

This clonotype showed up just a few times. The CDR3 loop is CASSLGASSYEQYF. CDR3 sequence (DNA): TGTGCCAGCAGCTTAGGGGCGAGCTCCTACGAGCAGTACTTC. The chain uses TRBV11-3 and TRBJ2-7; D uncertain. Germline V gene lookup returns CDR1 SGHNT and CDR2 YENEEA. The CDR3 is made up of 14 amino acids. The V gene lost 1 base and the J gene lost 0 bases, with 7 bases spanning the gap. Filled out from reference TRBV11-3 and TRBJ2-7, the complete variable domain reads EAGVVQSPRYKIIEKKQPVAFWCNPISGHNTLYWYLQNLGQGPELLIRYENEEAVDDSQLPKDRFSAERLKGVDSTLKIQPAELGDSAVYLCASSLGASSYEQYFGPGTRLTVT.

The chain uses TRBV20-1 and TRBJ2-1; 10 bases match TRBD2. There are 12 residues in the CDR3. Germline V gives CDR1 DFQATT, CDR2 SNEGSKA (reference sequence). The CDR3 DNA is TGCAGCATAGCGGGGGGCTACAATGAGCAGTTCTTC. Protein sequence: CSIAGGYNEQFF.

V and J are TRBV27 and TRBJ2-2; 10 nucleotides align to TRBD2. CDR3 size: 15 residues. Germline CDR1 reads MNHEY; CDR2 reads SMNVEV (reference sequence). The V and J ends lost 2 bases and 5 bases, in that order; junction bases with no gene match: 2. CDR3 nucleotide sequence: TGTGCCAGCAGTTTACTAGCGGGAGATACCGGGGAGCTGTTTTTT. It yields the protein CASSLLAGDTGELFF.

This clonotype has more than one count but fewer than ten. This chain connects TRBV21-1 to TRBJ2-5; the table's D call TRBD2 went unverified against the DNA. TRBV21-1 is listed as a pseudogene. This CDR3 region has 15 residues. This CDR3 is CASYQPLAWEETQYF. The CDR3 coding sequence is TGTGCCAGCTATCAACCACTAGCGTGGGAAGAGACCCAGTACTTC.

The chain recombines TRBV12-3 or TRBV12-4 with TRBJ2-7, with TRBD2 identical over 8 bases. This CDR3 region has 14 residues. The trim removed 6 bases at V and 6 bases at J, leaving 10 bases unmatched. DNA of the CDR3: TGTGCCAGCAGACTTAGCGGGGCTGGTGGCGAGCAGTACTTC. This encodes CASRLSGAGGEQYF.

The sample holds a few counts of this clonotype. The chain is built from TRBV20-1 and TRBJ1-2; D is uncertain. The CDR3 consists of 16 residues. Germline CDR1 is DFQATT and CDR2 is SNEGSKA (reference sequence). V lost 0 bases and J 0 bases, leaving 14 bases between the germline ends. The CDR3 spells CSARDLRGITNYGYTF. DNA of the CDR3: TGCAGTGCTAGAGATCTGCGAGGGATAACTAACTATGGCTACACCTTC.

The CDR3 DNA is TGTGCCAGCAGTCGAAGGGCAGGGGGCAGGGGTACAGATACGCAGTATTTT. Its protein product is CASSRRAGGRGTDTQYF. This chain joins TRBV27 and TRBJ2-3; 8 nucleotides align to TRBD1. The V segment lost 5 bases and the J segment 3 bases; nucleotides outside the gene matches: 13. This CDR3 contains 17 residues. Germline CDR1 reads MNHEY; CDR2 reads SMNVEV (reference sequence).

This clonotype was seen more than once but under ten times. This chain joins TRBV7-9 and TRBJ2-2; tentatively, D is TRBD1 (6 bases). Germline V gene lookup returns CDR1 SEHNR and CDR2 FQNEAQ (reference sequence). The CDR3 has 16 residues. The V gene lost 5 bases and the J gene lost 7 bases, with 20 bases spanning the gap. The CDR3: CASSGRWDMTYGELFF. The CDR3 DNA reads TGTGCCAGCAGCGGGCGATGGGACATGACATACGGGGAGCTGTTTTTT.

The V gene is TRBV7-6, the J gene TRBJ2-1, with 10 bases aligning to TRBD2. V was clipped by 3 bases and J by 8 bases; unmatched bases: 7. The CDR3 is 15 amino acids. Looked up from germline, CDR1 is SGHVS and CDR2 is FNYEAQ. The CDR3 loop is CASSLAGTSDHEQFF. The CDR3 nucleotides read TGTGCCAGCAGCTTGGCCGGGACTAGCGATCATGAGCAGTTCTTC. Full variable domain (remainder filled in from reference TRBV7-6 and TRBJ2-1): GAGVSQSPRYKVTKRGQDVALRCDPISGHVSLYWYRQALGQGPEFLTYFNYEAQQDKSGLPNDRFSAERPEGSISTLTIQRTEQRDSAMYRCASSLAGTSDHEQFFGPGTRLTVL.

The J gene is TRBJ1-6, the V gene TRBV6-5, with D possibly being TRBD1 (5 bases). The CDR3 is 16 residues long. V lost 0 bases and J 9 bases, leaving 15 bases between the germline ends. Germline V gene sequence: CDR1 MNHEY, CDR2 SVGAGI. The CDR3 region is CASSYSPGGGISPLHF. CDR3 DNA sequence: TGTGCCAGCAGTTACTCCCCGGGTGGGGGGATTTCACCCCTCCACTTT.

The chain uses TRBV7-2 and TRBJ1-1, with 8 bases lining up with TRBD1. The CDR3 contains 15 residues. In germline, CDR1 is SGHTA, CDR2 FQGNSA. J gave up 0 bases and V 6 bases, and 6 bases lay outside the gene matches. The CDR3 region has the DNA TGTGCCAGCAGACGGGACAGGAATATGAACACTGAAGCTTTCTTT. Translation: CASRRDRNMNTEAFF. Full variable domain (missing parts from reference TRBV7-2 and TRBJ1-1): GAGVSQSPSNKVTEKGKDVELRCDPISGHTALYWYRQSLGQGLEFLIYFQGNSAPDKSGLPSDRFSAERTGGSVSTLTIQRTQQEDSAVYLCASRRDRNMNTEAFFGQGTRLTVV.

The chain couples TRBV6-4 to TRBJ2-2, with 10 bases identical to TRBD2. Unmatched junction bases numbered 7, after V lost 2 bases and J lost 4 bases. Germline V lookup: CDR1 MRHNA, CDR2 SNTAGT. The CDR3 sequence is 17 residues long. This CDR3 is CASSDVLAGVGTGELFF. CDR3 bases: TGTGCCAGCAGTGACGTCCTAGCGGGAGTTGGCACCGGGGAGCTGTTTTTT.

This chain uses TRBV5-4 with TRBJ2-7; TRBD1 might be the D (6 bases). Germline V gene sequence: CDR1 SGHNT, CDR2 YYREEE (reference sequence). The CDR3 loop spans 13 amino acids. V dropped 1 base and J dropped 4 bases, with 9 bases sitting between them. CDR3 DNA: TGTGCCAGCAGCTTGACAGGGATGTACGAGCAGTACTTC. This sequence encodes CASSLTGMYEQYF.

The chain uses TRBV11-3 and TRBJ2-3; D gene unclear. This CDR3 contains 12 residues. Trimming took off 4 bases at V and 5 bases at J, with 7 bases between the two ends. Germline V lookup: CDR1 SGHNT, CDR2 YENEEA. CDR3 DNA: TGTGCCAGCAGCTGGTCCGGAGATACGCAGTATTTT. Amino acids: CASSWSGDTQYF.

The chain combines TRBV24-1 with TRBJ2-3, with D possibly being TRBD2 (7 bases). This CDR3 spans 18 amino acids. The germline V gene has CDR1 KGHDR and CDR2 SFDVKD. V was clipped by 4 bases and J by 4 bases, with 23 bases between them. CDR3 in DNA: TGTGCCACCAGTGACCCCTCGGGGGGCGGGAAGAGCGCAGATACGCAGTATTTT. This translates into CATSDPSGGGKSADTQYF.

The chain joins TRBV5-1 to TRBJ1-1; 7 nucleotides agree with TRBD1. J was trimmed by 1 base and V by 0 bases; bases with no gene match: 3. Germline-derived CDR1 and CDR2 are SGHRS and YFSETQ. CDR3 length equals 15 residues. In nucleotides, the CDR3 is TGCGCCAGCAGCTTGGGAGGGGGCGGGAACACTGAAGCTTTCTTT. Protein sequence: CASSLGGGGNTEAFF.

This clonotype came up a few times. The rearrangement uses TRBV6-5 and TRBJ2-3; the D is unclear. The CDR3 is 12 amino acids. CDR1 is MNHEY, CDR2 SVGAGI, per germline. V lost 3 bases, J lost 3 bases, and 4 bases lay in between. The CDR3 bases are TGTGCCAGCAGTTATTTGACAGATACGCAGTATTTT. This gives the protein CASSYLTDTQYF.

V usage is TRBV27 and J usage is TRBJ1-1, with a tentative D call TRBD1 (5 bases). Germline CDR1 MNHEY, CDR2 SMNVEV (reference sequence). Deletions cut 2 bases from V and 4 bases from J, with 14 bases between. This CDR3 comprises 15 residues. The CDR3 loop reads CASSLDVFGGTEAFF. The CDR3 DNA is TGTGCCAGCAGTTTAGATGTATTTGGGGGCACTGAAGCTTTCTTT.